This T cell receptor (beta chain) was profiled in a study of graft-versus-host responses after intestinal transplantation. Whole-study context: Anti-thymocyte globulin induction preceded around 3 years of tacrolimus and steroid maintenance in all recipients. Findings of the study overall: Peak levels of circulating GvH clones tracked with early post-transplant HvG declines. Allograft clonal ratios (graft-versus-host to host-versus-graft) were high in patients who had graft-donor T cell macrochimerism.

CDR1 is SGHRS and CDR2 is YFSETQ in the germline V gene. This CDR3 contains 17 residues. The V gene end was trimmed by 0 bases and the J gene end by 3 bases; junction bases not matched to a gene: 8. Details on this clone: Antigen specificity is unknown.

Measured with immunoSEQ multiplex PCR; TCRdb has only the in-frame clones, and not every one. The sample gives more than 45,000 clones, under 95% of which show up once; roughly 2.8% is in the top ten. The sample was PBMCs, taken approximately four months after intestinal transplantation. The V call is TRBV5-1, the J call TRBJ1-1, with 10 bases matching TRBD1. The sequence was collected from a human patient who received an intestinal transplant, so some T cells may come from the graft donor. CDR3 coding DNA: TGCGCCAGCAGCTTGGCGTTGGGGACAGGGGCCTACACTGAAGCTTTCTTT. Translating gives CASSLALGTGAYTEAFF.